This T cell receptor beta chain was found in a study of T cells in Graves' hyperthyroidism and ophthalmopathy. In the study overall: Peripheral blood samples were taken at initial diagnosis, prior to any treatment.

Germline values: CDR1 MNHEY, CDR2 SVGEGT. The CDR3 contains 20 residues. V was clipped by 2 bases and J by 0 bases; unmatched bases: 19. Amplification of TCR beta CDR3 regions was performed using RNA transcripts as template. TCR CDR3 underwent first-round RT-PCR with the HTBI primer set. TCRdb analysed the multiplex PCR reads with MiXCR anew, one entry per CDR3 protein. The sample lists 250,000 to 300,000 distinct CDR3 sequences, approximately 12% occurring once. V is TRBV6-2 or TRBV6-3 and J is TRBJ2-7, with 7 positions matching TRBD1. The TCR originated in a woman aged 25 to 39 with Graves' hyperthyroidism that later progressed to Graves' ophthalmopathy. Sequencing input: blood. The CDR3 DNA reads TGTGCCAGCAGTTACCCAACCAAAATAACAGGGGACCTACCCTCCTACGAGCAGTACTTC. It is translated as CASSYPTKITGDLPSYEQYF.